The rows below give T cell receptor beta chains drawn from one sample of a study of T cell responses to AZD1222 COVID-19 vaccine. Assay: immunoSEQ multiplex PCR; the TCRdb copy retains only in-frame clones and omits some. The sample contains 160,000 or so clones, around nine tenths of which appear only once. The starting material was peripheral blood, obtained after recovery from COVID-19. All receptors derive from an adult who had recovered from COVID-19. The CDR3 runs from the conserved cysteine through the conserved F or W.

V gene	J gene	CDR3 protein
TRBV11-2	TRBJ1-5	CASSLGVDQPQHF
TRBV7-9	TRBJ1-5	CASALSWEEDQPQHF
TRBV7-2	TRBJ1-2	CASREGGQGGYTF
TRBV11-2	TRBJ1-6	CASSRGLYNSPLHF
TRBV7-9	TRBJ1-1	CASSSEGGGYTEAFF
TRBV4-3	TRBJ1-6	CASSQDLGGAGLPLHF
TRBV11-1	TRBJ2-7	CASSLAGGQSEQYF
TRBV12-3/TRBV12-4	TRBJ1-1	CASTIPAVGPTF
TRBV6-5	TRBJ2-7	CASAWTASSYEQYF
TRBV6-2/TRBV6-3	TRBJ1-4	CASSYRLVPKLFF
TRBV7-9	TRBJ1-2	CASSSGQGSGGYTF
TRBV7-6	TRBJ1-6	CASSPRASYNSPLHF
TRBV5-1	TRBJ2-7	CASSRGLAGSRQSYEQYF
TRBV24-1	TRBJ2-1	CATSASGQSSYNEQFF
TRBV5-4	TRBJ1-1	CASSFGGGTEAFF
TRBV7-9	TRBJ2-6	CAGDWIGANVLTF
TRBV5-6	TRBJ2-5	CASSSQAGQETQYF
TRBV19	TRBJ1-1	CASRLDGTPIFEAFF
TRBV5-1	TRBJ2-1	CASSTRSLPNEQFF
TRBV19	TRBJ2-2	CASRRRASNTGELFF
TRBV7-9	TRBJ2-3	CASSLGLTTTDTQYF
TRBV2	TRBJ1-4	CASSSGGAWEKLFF
TRBV11-3	TRBJ2-3	CASRTDTQYF
TRBV4-3	TRBJ2-3	CASSRAGQGVTDTQYF
TRBV3-1/TRBV3-2	TRBJ2-3	CASSLRLAITTYTQYF
TRBV19	TRBJ2-2	CASSMVSGRAFANTGELFF
TRBV6-5	TRBJ2-3	CASSPRVGAPQYF
TRBV7-9	TRBJ2-5	CASSPPQRQETQYF
TRBV29-1	TRBJ1-1	CSGGDTEAFF
TRBV3-1/TRBV3-2	TRBJ2-7	CASSQVDDEQYF
TRBV20-1	TRBJ1-2	CSAYREFGYTF
TRBV7-3	TRBJ2-3	CASSLGPGTDTQYF
TRBV3-1/TRBV3-2	TRBJ2-7	CASSQDAVPSYHEQYF
TRBV29-1	TRBJ1-2	CSVDPPEGYTF
TRBV5-1	TRBJ2-1	CASSRGAGGGNEQFF
TRBV7-8	TRBJ2-7	CASSLVGGSYEQYF
TRBV6-5	TRBJ2-7	CASSPQENPIYEQYF
TRBV5-1	TRBJ2-7	CASSSTPSQGTYEQYF
TRBV6-1	TRBJ1-2	CASSEAQTGIGGYTF
TRBV7-8	TRBJ1-4	CASSTRDGPRDEKLFF
TRBV10-3	TRBJ1-1	CAISESGSPGGEAFF
TRBV5-4	TRBJ1-1	CASSLGGTGGSEAFF
TRBV24-1	TRBJ2-1	CATSPSGGHNEQFF
TRBV28	TRBJ1-1	CAIRTGESEAFF
TRBV28	TRBJ2-3	CASSSRLAGFTDTQYF
TRBV3-1/TRBV3-2	TRBJ1-6	CASSQRGGALYNSPLHF
TRBV2	TRBJ2-3	CASSRLAGATDTQYF
TRBV24-1	TRBJ2-5	CATSERAQGETQYF
TRBV29-1	TRBJ1-3	CSVKGGSGNTIYF
TRBV9	TRBJ2-3	CASSPTAVSTDTQYF
TRBV19	TRBJ2-2	CASSIDLPGTGELFF
TRBV3-1/TRBV3-2	TRBJ1-1	CASSQGPGRPNTEAFF
TRBV7-2	TRBJ2-5	CASSLGTTETQYF
TRBV9	TRBJ1-1	CASSGQVGTEAFF
TRBV6-5	TRBJ2-7	CASSFNRDIAYEQYF
TRBV7-2	TRBJ2-7	CASSLVSGGAFNEQYF
TRBV7-2	TRBJ2-2	CASSLAGTINTGELFF